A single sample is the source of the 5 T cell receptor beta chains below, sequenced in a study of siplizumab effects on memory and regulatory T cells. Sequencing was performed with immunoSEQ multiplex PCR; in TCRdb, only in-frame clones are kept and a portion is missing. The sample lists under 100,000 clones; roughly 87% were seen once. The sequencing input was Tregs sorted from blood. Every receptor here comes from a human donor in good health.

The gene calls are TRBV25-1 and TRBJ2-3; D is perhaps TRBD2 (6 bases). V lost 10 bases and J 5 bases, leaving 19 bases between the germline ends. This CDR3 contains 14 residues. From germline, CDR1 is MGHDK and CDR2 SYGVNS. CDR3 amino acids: CATAYGGIVDTQYF. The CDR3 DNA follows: TGTGCCACCGCTTATGGGGGGATTGTAGATACGCAGTATTTT. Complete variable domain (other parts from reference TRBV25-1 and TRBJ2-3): EADIYQTPRYLVIGTGKKITLECSQTMGHDKMYWYQQDPGMELHLIHYSYGVNSTEKGDLSSESTVSRIRTEHFPLTLESARPSHTSQYLCATAYGGIVDTQYFGPGTRLTVL.

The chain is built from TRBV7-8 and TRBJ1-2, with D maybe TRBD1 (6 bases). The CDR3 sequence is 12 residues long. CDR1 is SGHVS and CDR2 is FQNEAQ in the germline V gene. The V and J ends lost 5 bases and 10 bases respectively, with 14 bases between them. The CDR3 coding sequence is TGTGCCAGCAGCCCCGGGACAACCAACTACACCTTC. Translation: CASSPGTTNYTF.

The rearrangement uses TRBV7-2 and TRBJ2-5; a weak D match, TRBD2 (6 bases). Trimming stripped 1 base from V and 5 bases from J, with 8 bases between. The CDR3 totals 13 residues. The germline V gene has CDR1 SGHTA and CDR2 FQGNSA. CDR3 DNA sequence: TGTGCCAGCAGCTTAGGCGGGGTGGAGACCCAGTACTTC. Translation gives CASSLGGVETQYF.

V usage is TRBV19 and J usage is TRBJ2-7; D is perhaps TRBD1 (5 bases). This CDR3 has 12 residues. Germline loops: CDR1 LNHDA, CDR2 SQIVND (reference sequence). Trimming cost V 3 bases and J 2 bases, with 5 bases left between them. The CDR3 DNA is TGTGCCAGTAGTATGACAGCCTACGAGCAGTACTTC. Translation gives CASSMTAYEQYF.

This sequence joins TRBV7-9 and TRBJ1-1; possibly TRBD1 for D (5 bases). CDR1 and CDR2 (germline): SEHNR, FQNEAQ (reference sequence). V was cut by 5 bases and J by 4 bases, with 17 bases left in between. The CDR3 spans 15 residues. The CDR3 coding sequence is TGTGCCAGCAGCCCCAGGGAGGCGGGGGGCACTGAAGCTTTCTTT. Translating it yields CASSPREAGGTEAFF.